These T cell receptor beta chains were read from a single sample in a study of PD-1 blockade in classical Hodgkin lymphoma. Libraries were prepared by immunoSEQ multiplex PCR; TCRdb keeps only in-frame clonotypes and omits some of them. The sample has approximately 37,000 clones; 78% are singletons. Material: peripheral blood mononuclear cells (PBMCs), obtained at baseline. The receptors originated from a human donor with classical Hodgkin lymphoma. CDR3s include the opening cysteine and the closing phenylalanine or tryptophan. D genes are given only for firm matches. Expanded clones are given a class, and other clones once, few, many or no size at all.

j_call clone_size v_call d_call cdr3_aa cdr3_nt
TRBJ2-3 - TRBV5-5 TRBD1 CASSWGQGTDTQYF TGTGCCAGCAGCTGGGGACAGGGCACAGATACGCAGTATTTT
TRBJ2-5 - TRBV27 - CASSPRDNLLETQYF TGTGCCAGCAGTCCACGGGACAATTTGCTCGAGACCCAGTACTTC
TRBJ2-7 once TRBV5-1 - CASSFNGPPYEQYF TGCGCCAGCAGCTTTAACGGTCCCCCCTACGAGCAGTACTTC
TRBJ2-5 - TRBV9 TRBD2 CASSVAVGGAGETQYF TGTGCCAGCAGCGTAGCTGTCGGGGGGGCCGGGGAGACCCAGTACTTC
TRBJ1-5 - TRBV7-3 TRBD1 CASRPGTASNQPQHF TGTGCCAGCAGGCCTGGGACAGCTAGCAATCAGCCCCAGCATTTT
TRBJ2-7 - TRBV7-9 TRBD1 CASSLGQGTVYEQYF TGTGCCAGCAGCTTAGGCCAGGGGACAGTCTACGAGCAGTACTTC
TRBJ1-6 - TRBV6-6 TRBD1 CASSYLTGAANSPLHF TGTGCCAGCAGTTACCTTACAGGGGCTGCGAATTCACCCCTCCACTTT
TRBJ1-2 - TRBV5-6 - CASSLVQSHYGYTF TGTGCCAGCAGCTTGGTCCAGTCCCACTATGGCTACACCTTC
TRBJ2-7 - TRBV9 TRBD1 CASSVGAGTGAGYEQYF TGTGCCAGCAGCGTAGGAGCAGGGACAGGGGCCGGGTACGAGCAGTACTTC
TRBJ1-1 few TRBV5-6 - CASSFPDTEAFF TGTGCCAGCAGCTTCCCCGACACTGAAGCTTTCTTT
TRBJ2-1 - TRBV30 - CALRAWGAEQFF TGTGCCTTAAGAGCGTGGGGGGCGGAGCAGTTCTTC
TRBJ2-5 - TRBV27 - CASSRGTYTETQYF TGTGCCAGCAGTCGGGGGACGTATACAGAGACCCAGTACTTC
TRBJ2-2 - TRBV30 - CAWSPGLRTGELFF TGTGCCTGGTCGCCGGGACTTCGAACCGGGGAGCTGTTTTTT
TRBJ1-1 once TRBV6-1 - CASRRNTEAFF TGTGCCAGCAGACGAAACACTGAAGCTTTCTTT